This T cell receptor (beta chain) was retrieved from a study of blood T cell repertoires in COVID-19. Turning to the study itself: There were acute and convalescent COVID-19 samples, and they came from the United States, Italy and Spain. T cells, B-cell-depleted T cells, or PBMCs provided the cDNA or gDNA that served as material.

The table lists this clone with a few counts. Here immunoSEQ multiplex PCR was the method, and the copy in TCRdb shows in-frame clones only, minus some. The sample has about 210,000 clones, 80% seen once. Participant reports of clinical history set cohort assignment. The CDR3 runs to 16 residues. Germline V gene lookup returns CDR1 SGHRS and CDR2 YFSETQ. V gave up 5 bases and J gave up 4 bases; unmatched junction bases: 8. The clonotype originates from a man aged 25 to 45 with acute COVID-19. V and J are TRBV5-1 and TRBJ2-6; 8 nucleotides match TRBD1. Sequencing was performed on PBMCs or T cells enriched from blood (not recorded which). CDR3 bases: TGCGCCAGCAGTAAAGGGGACAGGTCAGGGGCCAACGTCCTGACTTTC. It codes for CASSKGDRSGANVLTF.